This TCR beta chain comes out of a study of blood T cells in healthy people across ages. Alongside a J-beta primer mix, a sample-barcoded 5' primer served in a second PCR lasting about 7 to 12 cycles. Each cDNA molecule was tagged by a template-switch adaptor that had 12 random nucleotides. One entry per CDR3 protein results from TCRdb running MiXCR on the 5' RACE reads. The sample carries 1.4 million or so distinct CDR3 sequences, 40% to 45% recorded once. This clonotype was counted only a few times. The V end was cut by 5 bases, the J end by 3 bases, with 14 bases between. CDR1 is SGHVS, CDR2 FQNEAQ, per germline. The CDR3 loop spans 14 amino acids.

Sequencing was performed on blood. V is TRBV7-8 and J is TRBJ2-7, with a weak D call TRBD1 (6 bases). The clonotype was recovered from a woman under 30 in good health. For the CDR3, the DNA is TGTGCCAGCAGCCCGAGTCTACAGGGCTACGAGCAGTACTTC. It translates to CASSPSLQGYEQYF.